These T cell receptor beta chains were read from a single sample in a study of blood T cell repertoires in COVID-19. Clones were sequenced by immunoSEQ multiplex PCR, and TCRdb holds only the in-frame ones, with some missing. The repertoire consists of about 24,000 clones, with about 84% occurring once and the leading ten covering around 28%. Material for sequencing was peripheral blood. The receptors shown here come from a human donor with active COVID-19. The donor label of this sample is uncertain. CDR3s include the opening cysteine and the closing phenylalanine or tryptophan. The order of the fields is clone size, D gene, V gene, J gene, CDR3 DNA, CDR3 protein. A D gene is named only where the DNA matches it firmly. Expanded clones get a size class; other rows say once, few or many, or leave the size out.

abundance: once; d_gene: TRBD1; v_gene: TRBV7-7; j_gene: TRBJ2-7; CDR3nt: TGTGCTAGCAGCTTATTCCAGGGGGCTTCCTACGAGCAGTACTTC; CDR3aa: CASSLFQGASYEQYF
abundance: NA; d_gene: NA; v_gene: TRBV2; j_gene: TRBJ1-1; CDR3nt: TGTGCCAGCATTTACTCAGGGAACACTGAAGCTTTCTTT; CDR3aa: CASIYSGNTEAFF
abundance: NA; d_gene: TRBD1; v_gene: TRBV10-3; j_gene: TRBJ2-7; CDR3nt: TGTGCCATCAGGACCGGGACAGGGTCTAACTACGAGCAGTACTTC; CDR3aa: CAIRTGTGSNYEQYF
abundance: NA; d_gene: NA; v_gene: TRBV6-2/TRBV6-3; j_gene: TRBJ2-3; CDR3nt: TGTGCCAGCAGTTTAGCTGGCGCAGATACGCAGTATTTT; CDR3aa: CASSLAGADTQYF
abundance: NA; d_gene: TRBD1; v_gene: TRBV7-9; j_gene: TRBJ2-3; CDR3nt: TGTGCCAGCACCGGGACAGGATCTACAGATACGCAGTATTTT; CDR3aa: CASTGTGSTDTQYF
abundance: NA; d_gene: NA; v_gene: TRBV9; j_gene: TRBJ1-1; CDR3nt: TGTGCCAGCAGCGTAGCGGGAGGGATCAACACTGAAGCTTTCTTT; CDR3aa: CASSVAGGINTEAFF
abundance: NA; d_gene: TRBD2; v_gene: TRBV10-2; j_gene: TRBJ2-7; CDR3nt: TGCGCCAGCAGACCTAGCGGGGGGGGCTCCTACGAGCAGTACTTC; CDR3aa: CASRPSGGGSYEQYF
abundance: NA; d_gene: TRBD1; v_gene: TRBV30; j_gene: TRBJ1-4; CDR3nt: TGTGCCTACAACAGGGGGCCAATGACTGGGAATGAAAAACTGTTTTTT; CDR3aa: CAYNRGPMTGNEKLFF
abundance: NA; d_gene: TRBD1; v_gene: TRBV7-2; j_gene: TRBJ2-7; CDR3nt: TGTGCCAGCAGCTTAAGTTTCTTGGGACAGGGATTTTACGAGCAGTACTTC; CDR3aa: CASSLSFLGQGFYEQYF
abundance: NA; d_gene: NA; v_gene: TRBV7-2; j_gene: TRBJ2-5; CDR3nt: TGTGCCAGCAGCTTAGGAGGCTTCAGGGTTCAAGAGACCCAGTACTTC; CDR3aa: CASSLGGFRVQETQYF
abundance: NA; d_gene: TRBD1; v_gene: TRBV3-1/TRBV3-2; j_gene: TRBJ2-7; CDR3nt: TGTGCCAGCGGGGGACAGGGACCTCCCTCCTACGAGCAGTACTTC; CDR3aa: CASGGQGPPSYEQYF
abundance: NA; d_gene: NA; v_gene: TRBV19; j_gene: TRBJ1-2; CDR3nt: TGTGCCAGTAGTATAACTCGACGGGGGGATGGCTACACCTTC; CDR3aa: CASSITRRGDGYTF
abundance: NA; d_gene: TRBD1; v_gene: TRBV3-1/TRBV3-2; j_gene: TRBJ2-2; CDR3nt: TGTGCCAGCAGTCGACAGGGGTCCACCGGGGAGCTGTTTTTT; CDR3aa: CASSRQGSTGELFF
abundance: NA; d_gene: NA; v_gene: TRBV27; j_gene: TRBJ2-3; CDR3nt: TGTGCCAGCAGTAAGGACATTTTTACAGATACGCAGTATTTT; CDR3aa: CASSKDIFTDTQYF